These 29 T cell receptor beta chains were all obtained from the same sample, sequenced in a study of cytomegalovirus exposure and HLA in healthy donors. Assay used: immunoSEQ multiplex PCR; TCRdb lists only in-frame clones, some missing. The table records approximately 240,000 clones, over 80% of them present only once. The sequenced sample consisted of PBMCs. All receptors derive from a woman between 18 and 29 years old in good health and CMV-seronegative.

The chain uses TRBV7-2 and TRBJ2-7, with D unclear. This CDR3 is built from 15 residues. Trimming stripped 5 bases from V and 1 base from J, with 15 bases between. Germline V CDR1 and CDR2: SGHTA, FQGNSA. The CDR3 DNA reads TGTGCCAGCAGCCCGACGCCGGAGAGTTCCTACGAGCAGTACTTC. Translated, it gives CASSPTPESSYEQYF.

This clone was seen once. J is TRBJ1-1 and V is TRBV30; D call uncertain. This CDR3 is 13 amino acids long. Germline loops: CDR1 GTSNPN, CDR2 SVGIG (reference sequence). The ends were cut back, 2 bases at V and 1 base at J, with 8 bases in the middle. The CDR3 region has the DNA TGTGCCTGGAGTTTCGAGGGGAACACTGAAGCTTTCTTT. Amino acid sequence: CAWSFEGNTEAFF.

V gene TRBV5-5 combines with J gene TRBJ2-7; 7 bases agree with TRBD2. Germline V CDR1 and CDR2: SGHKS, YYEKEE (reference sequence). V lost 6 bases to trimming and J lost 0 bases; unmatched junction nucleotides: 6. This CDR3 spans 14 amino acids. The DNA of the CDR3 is TGTGCCAGCACCTCCCGGGACTACTCCTACGAGCAGTACTTC. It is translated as CASTSRDYSYEQYF.

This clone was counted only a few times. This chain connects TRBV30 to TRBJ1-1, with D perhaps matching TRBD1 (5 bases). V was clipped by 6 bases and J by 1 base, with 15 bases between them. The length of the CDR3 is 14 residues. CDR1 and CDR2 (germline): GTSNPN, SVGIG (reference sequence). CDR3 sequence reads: CACNHWGENTEAFF. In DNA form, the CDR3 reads TGTGCCTGCAATCATTGGGGGGAGAACACTGAAGCTTTCTTT.

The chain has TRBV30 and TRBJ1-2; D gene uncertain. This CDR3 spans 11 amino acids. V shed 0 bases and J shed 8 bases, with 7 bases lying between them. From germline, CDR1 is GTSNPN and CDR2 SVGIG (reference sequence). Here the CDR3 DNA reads TGTGCCTGGAGTGTACTCTGGGGCTACACCTTC. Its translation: CAWSVLWGYTF. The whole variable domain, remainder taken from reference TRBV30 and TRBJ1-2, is SQTIHQWPATLVQPVGSPLSLECTVEGTSNPNLYWYRQAAGRGLQLLFYSVGIGQISSEVPQNLSASRPQDRQFILSSKKLLLSDSGFYLCAWSVLWGYTFGSGTRLTVV.

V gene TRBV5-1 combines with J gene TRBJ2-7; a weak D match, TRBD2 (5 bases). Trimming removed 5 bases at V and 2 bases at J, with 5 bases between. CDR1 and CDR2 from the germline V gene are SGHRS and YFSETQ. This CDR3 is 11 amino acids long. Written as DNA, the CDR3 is TGCGCCAGCAGGGGAGCCTACGAGCAGTACTTC. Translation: CASRGAYEQYF.

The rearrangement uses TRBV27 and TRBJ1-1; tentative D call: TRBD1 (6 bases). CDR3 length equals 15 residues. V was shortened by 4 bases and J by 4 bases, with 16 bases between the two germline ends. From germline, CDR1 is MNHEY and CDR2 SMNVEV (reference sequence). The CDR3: CASSSLQGRLTEAFF. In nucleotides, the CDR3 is TGTGCCAGCAGTTCTCTACAGGGACGTCTCACTGAAGCTTTCTTT.

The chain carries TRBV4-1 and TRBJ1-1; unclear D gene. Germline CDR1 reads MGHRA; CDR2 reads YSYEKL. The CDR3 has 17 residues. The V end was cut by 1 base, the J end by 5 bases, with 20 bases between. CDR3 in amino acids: CASSQAYEAVERTEAFF. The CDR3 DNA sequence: TGCGCCAGCAGCCAAGCTTACGAGGCAGTAGAGAGAACTGAAGCTTTCTTT.

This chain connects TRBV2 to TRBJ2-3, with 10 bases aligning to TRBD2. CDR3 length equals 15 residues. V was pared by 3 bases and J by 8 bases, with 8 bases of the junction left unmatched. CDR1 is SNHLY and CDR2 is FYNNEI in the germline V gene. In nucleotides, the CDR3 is TGTGCCAGCAGTGACCCAGCGGGAGGGCCAGGTACGCAGTATTTT. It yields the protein CASSDPAGGPGTQYF. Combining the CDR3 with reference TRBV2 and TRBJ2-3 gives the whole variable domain EPEVTQTPSHQVTQMGQEVILRCVPISNHLYFYWYRQILGQKVEFLVSFYNNEISEKSEIFDDQFSVERPDGSNFTLKIRSTKLEDSAMYFCASSDPAGGPGTQYFGPGTRLTVL.

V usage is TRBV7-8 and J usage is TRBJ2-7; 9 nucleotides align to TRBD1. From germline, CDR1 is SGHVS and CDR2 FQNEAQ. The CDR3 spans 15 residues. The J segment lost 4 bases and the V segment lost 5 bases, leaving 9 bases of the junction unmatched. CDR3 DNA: TGTGCCAGCAGCCCCCAGCGGACAGGGGCATACGAGCAGTACTTC. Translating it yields CASSPQRTGAYEQYF. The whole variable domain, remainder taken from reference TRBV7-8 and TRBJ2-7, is GAGVSQSPRYKVAKRGQDVALRCDPISGHVSLFWYQQALGQGPEFLTYFQNEAQLDKSGLPSDRFFAERPEGSVSTLKIQRTQQEDSAVYLCASSPQRTGAYEQYFGPGTRLTVT.

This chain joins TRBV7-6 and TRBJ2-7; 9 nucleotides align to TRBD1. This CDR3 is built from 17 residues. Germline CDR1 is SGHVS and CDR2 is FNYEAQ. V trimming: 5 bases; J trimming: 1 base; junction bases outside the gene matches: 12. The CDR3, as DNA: TGTGCCAGCAGCAAATACAGGGGGCGCGATGAGTCCTACGAGCAGTACTTC. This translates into CASSKYRGRDESYEQYF.

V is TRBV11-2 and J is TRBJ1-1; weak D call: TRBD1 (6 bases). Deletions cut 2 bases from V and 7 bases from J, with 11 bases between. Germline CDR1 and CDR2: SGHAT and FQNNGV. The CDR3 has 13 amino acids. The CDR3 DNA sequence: TGTGCCAGCAGCTTAAGCGGGGGCGGTGAAGCTTTCTTT. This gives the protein CASSLSGGGEAFF.

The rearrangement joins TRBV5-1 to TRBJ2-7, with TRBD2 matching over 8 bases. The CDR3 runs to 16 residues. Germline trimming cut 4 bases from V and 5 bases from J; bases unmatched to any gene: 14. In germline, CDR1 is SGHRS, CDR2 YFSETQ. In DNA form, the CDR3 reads TGCGCCAGCAGCCCTTCGGTGACGGGAGGGCCCAACGAGCAGTACTTC. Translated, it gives CASSPSVTGGPNEQYF.

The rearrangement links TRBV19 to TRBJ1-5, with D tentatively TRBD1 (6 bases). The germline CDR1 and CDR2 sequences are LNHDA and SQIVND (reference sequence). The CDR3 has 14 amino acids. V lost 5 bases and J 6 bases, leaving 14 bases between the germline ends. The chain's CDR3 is CASSVQGSGQPQHF. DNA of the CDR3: TGTGCCAGTAGTGTACAGGGCTCGGGTCAGCCCCAGCATTTT.

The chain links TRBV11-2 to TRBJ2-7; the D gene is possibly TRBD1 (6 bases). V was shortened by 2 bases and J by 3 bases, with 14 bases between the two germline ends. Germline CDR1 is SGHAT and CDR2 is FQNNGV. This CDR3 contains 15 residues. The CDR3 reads CASSLLGSRGYEQYF. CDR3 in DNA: TGTGCCAGCAGCTTATTGGGCAGCAGGGGCTACGAGCAGTACTTC.

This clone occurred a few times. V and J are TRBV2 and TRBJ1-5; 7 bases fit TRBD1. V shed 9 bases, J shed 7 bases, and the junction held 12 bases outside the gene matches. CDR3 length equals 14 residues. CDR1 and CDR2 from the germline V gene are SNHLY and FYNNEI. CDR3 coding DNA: TGTGCCAGTTCACTTGACAGGGAACACCAGCCCCAGCATTTT. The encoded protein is CASSLDREHQPQHF.

CDR3 DNA sequence: TGTGCCAGCAGCTTAGGACAGGGCGGCTACGAGCAGTACTTC. This sequence encodes CASSLGQGGYEQYF. The rearrangement uses TRBV7-9 and TRBJ2-7, with 7 bases aligning to TRBD1. This CDR3 has 14 residues. V lost 1 base and J lost 3; bases outside the gene matches: 3. CDR1 and CDR2 from the germline V gene are SEHNR and FQNEAQ (reference sequence).

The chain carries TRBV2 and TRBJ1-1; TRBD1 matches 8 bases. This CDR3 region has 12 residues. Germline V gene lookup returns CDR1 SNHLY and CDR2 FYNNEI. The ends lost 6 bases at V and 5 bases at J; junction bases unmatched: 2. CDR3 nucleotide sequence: TGTGCCAGCAGCTACAGGGGGACTGAAGCTTTCTTT. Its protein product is CASSYRGTEAFF.

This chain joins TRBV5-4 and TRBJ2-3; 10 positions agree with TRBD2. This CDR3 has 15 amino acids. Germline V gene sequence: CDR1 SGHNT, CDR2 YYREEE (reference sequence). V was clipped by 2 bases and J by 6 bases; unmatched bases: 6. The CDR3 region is CASSFEEAGGDTQYF. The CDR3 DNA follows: TGTGCCAGCAGCTTTGAGGAAGCGGGAGGGGATACGCAGTATTTT. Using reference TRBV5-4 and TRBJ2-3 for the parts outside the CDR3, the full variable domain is ETGVTQSPTHLIKTRGQQVTLRCSSQSGHNTVSWYQQALGQGPQFIFQYYREEENGRGNFPPRFSGLQFPNYSSELNVNALELDDSALYLCASSFEEAGGDTQYFGPGTRLTVL.

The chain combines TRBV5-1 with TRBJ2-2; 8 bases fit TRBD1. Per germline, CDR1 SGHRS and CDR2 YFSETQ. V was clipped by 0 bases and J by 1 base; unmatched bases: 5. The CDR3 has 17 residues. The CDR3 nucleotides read TGCGCCAGCAGCTTGGGGGCCGGGACAGGGAACACCGGGGAGCTGTTTTTT. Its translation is CASSLGAGTGNTGELFF.

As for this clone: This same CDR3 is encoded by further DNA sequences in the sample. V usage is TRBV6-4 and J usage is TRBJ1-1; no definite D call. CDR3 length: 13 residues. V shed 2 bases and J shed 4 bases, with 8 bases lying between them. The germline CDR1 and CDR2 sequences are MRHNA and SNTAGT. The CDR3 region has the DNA TGTGCCAGCAGTGACGAGGGCGGCACTGAAGCTTTCTTT. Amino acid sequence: CASSDEGGTEAFF.

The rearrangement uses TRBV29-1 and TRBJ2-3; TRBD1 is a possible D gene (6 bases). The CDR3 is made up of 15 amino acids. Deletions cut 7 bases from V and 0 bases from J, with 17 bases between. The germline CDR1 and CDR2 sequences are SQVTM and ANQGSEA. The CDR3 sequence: CSALPTGSSTDTQYF. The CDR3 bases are TGCAGCGCCCTACCGACAGGATCTAGCACAGATACGCAGTATTTT.

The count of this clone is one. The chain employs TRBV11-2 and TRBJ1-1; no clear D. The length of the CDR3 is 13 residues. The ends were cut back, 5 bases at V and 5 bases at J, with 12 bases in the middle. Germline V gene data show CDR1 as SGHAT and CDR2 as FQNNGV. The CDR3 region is CASSLTKGTEAFF. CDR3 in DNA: TGTGCCAGCAGCCTCACTAAAGGAACTGAAGCTTTCTTT.

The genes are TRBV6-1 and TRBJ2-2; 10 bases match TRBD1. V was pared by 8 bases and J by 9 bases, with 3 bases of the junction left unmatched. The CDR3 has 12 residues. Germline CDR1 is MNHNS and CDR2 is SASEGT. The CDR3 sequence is CASATGGRELFF. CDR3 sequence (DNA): TGTGCCAGCGCGACAGGGGGCCGGGAGCTGTTTTTT.

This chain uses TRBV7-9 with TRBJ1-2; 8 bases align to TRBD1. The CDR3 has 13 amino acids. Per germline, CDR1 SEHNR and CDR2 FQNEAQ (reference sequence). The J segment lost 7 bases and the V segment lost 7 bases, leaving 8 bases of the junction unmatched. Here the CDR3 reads CASNPDRELGYTF. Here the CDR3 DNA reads TGTGCCAGCAATCCGGACAGGGAGCTTGGCTACACCTTC.

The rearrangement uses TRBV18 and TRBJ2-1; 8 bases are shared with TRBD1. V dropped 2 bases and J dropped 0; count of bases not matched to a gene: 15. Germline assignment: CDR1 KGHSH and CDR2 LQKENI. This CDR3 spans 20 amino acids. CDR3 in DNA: TGTGCCAGCTCACCAATACCGAATACCCAACAGGGGGACTCCTACAATGAGCAGTTCTTC. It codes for CASSPIPNTQQGDSYNEQFF.

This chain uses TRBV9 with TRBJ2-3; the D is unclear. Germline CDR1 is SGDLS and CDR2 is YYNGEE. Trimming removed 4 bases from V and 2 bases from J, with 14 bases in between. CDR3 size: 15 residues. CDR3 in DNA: TGTGCCAGCAGCACTACTTTGATCCCCACAGATACGCAGTATTTT. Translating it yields CASSTTLIPTDTQYF.

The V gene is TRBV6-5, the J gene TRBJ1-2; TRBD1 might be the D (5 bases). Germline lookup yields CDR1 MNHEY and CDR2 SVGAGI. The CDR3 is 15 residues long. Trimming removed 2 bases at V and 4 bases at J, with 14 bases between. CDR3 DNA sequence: TGTGCCAGCAGTTACGGCAGGGCCCTTCCCTATGGCTACACCTTC. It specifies CASSYGRALPYGYTF.

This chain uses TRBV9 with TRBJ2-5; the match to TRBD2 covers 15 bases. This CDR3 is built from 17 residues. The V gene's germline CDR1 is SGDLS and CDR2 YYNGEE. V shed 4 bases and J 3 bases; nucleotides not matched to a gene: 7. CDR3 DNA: TGTGCCAGCAGCCCACGGACTAGCGGGAGGGTAAAAGAGACCCAGTACTTC. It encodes CASSPRTSGRVKETQYF. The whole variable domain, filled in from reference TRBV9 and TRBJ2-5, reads DSGVTQTPKHLITATGQRVTLRCSPRSGDLSVYWYQQSLDQGLQFLIQYYNGEERAKGNILERFSAQQFPDLHSELNLSSLELGDSALYFCASSPRTSGRVKETQYFGPGTRLLVL.